The clone carrying this T cell receptor beta chain was seen ten or more times. The data derive from a study of identical twins. MiXCR, run by TCRdb on the 5' RACE reads, gives a single entry per CDR3 protein. The data contain a few hundred thousand distinct CDR3 sequences, around 9% of them singletons. This CDR3 comprises 13 residues. Germline values: CDR1 SSHAT, CDR2 FNYEAQ (reference sequence). V was trimmed by 6 bases and J by 6 bases, leaving 12 bases between them. The clonotype comes from a woman between 45 and 60 years old in good health. The chain couples TRBV7-7 to TRBJ2-1; D uncertain. The sample comprised naive T cells sorted from blood. The CDR3, as DNA: TGTGCCAGCAGTTCCAGGACGGGCAATGAGCAGTTCTTC. Residues: CASSSRTGNEQFF.